This T cell receptor (beta chain) comes out of a study of blood T cell repertoires in COVID-19. Study-wide context: Material from acute and convalescent COVID-19 was sourced from the United States, Italy and Spain. The cDNA or gDNA used as material had been derived from T cells, B-cell-depleted T cells, or PBMCs.

Trimming removed 1 base from V and 6 bases from J; junction bases left unmatched: 2. This CDR3 comprises 14 residues. Germline V gene lookup returns CDR1 SGHDN and CDR2 FVKESK. Allocation to cohorts depended on clinical history reported by the participants. Assay: immunoSEQ multiplex PCR; the TCRdb copy retains only in-frame clones and omits some. Among approximately 240,000 clones listed, 87% were seen once. The J gene is TRBJ2-2, the V gene TRBV14; the match to TRBD2 covers 7 bases. The sequenced sample consisted of PBMCs or T cells enriched from blood (not recorded which). The receptor comes from a woman aged 25 to 39 with acute COVID-19. The CDR3 nucleotides read TGTGCCAGCAGCCAAGTTGGGGGGGCCGGGGAGCTGTTTTTT. Protein sequence: CASSQVGGAGELFF.